The rows below give T cell receptor beta chains drawn from one sample of a study of blood T cell repertoires in COVID-19. Libraries were prepared by immunoSEQ multiplex PCR; TCRdb keeps only in-frame clonotypes and omits some of them. The table shows under 250,000 clones, with roughly 86% occurring only once. The specimen sequenced was PBMCs or T cells enriched from blood (not recorded which). These receptors were collected from a young woman with acute COVID-19. The CDR3 runs from the conserved cysteine through the conserved F or W. The D gene is left open where the match is weak. Some rows mark clone size as missing; the rest say once, few, many or name a class of expanded clone.

NA NA TRBJ1-1 TRBV25-1 CASSGTYYEAFF TGTGCCAGCAGTGGGACATACTATGAAGCTTTCTTT
TRBD1 NA TRBJ1-1 TRBV7-2 CASSARQGPGTEAFF TGTGCCAGCAGCGCCCGACAGGGGCCGGGTACTGAAGCTTTCTTT
TRBD2 NA TRBJ2-2 TRBV13 CASSPRDYSGVGNTGELFF TGTGCCAGCAGCCCTAGGGACTATTCGGGGGTCGGGAACACCGGGGAGCTGTTTTTT
TRBD2 NA TRBJ2-3 TRBV2 CASTLAGAGTDTQYF TGTGCCAGCACCCTAGCGGGGGCAGGCACAGATACGCAGTATTTT
NA NA TRBJ2-3 TRBV9 CASSVAGGDTQYF TGTGCCAGCAGCGTAGCTGGGGGGGATACGCAGTATTTT
TRBD2 NA TRBJ2-2 TRBV27 CASSLSNGGGAPTGELFF TGTGCCAGCAGTTTATCGAACGGCGGGGGGGCCCCCACCGGGGAGCTGTTTTTT
NA NA TRBJ1-1 TRBV27 CASSFVPRNTEAFF TGTGCCAGCAGTTTTGTTCCTAGGAACACTGAAGCTTTCTTT
TRBD1 NA TRBJ1-2 TRBV5-1 CASRPGTGPGYTF TGCGCCAGCAGACCTGGGACAGGCCCTGGCTACACCTTC
NA once TRBJ1-5 TRBV7-9 CASSLALVGEYSNQPQHF TGTGCCAGCAGCTTAGCGCTGGTCGGAGAATATAGCAATCAGCCCCAGCATTTT
NA many TRBJ1-4 TRBV11-2 CASSPLQGPTNEKLFF TGTGCCAGCAGCCCCTTACAGGGTCCGACTAATGAAAAACTGTTTTTT
TRBD1 NA TRBJ1-4 TRBV3-1/TRBV3-2 CASSQEATGNEKLFF TGTGCCAGCAGCCAAGAGGCGACAGGGAATGAAAAACTGTTTTTT
NA NA TRBJ1-5 TRBV4-1 CASSLRGGSNQPQHF TGCGCCAGCAGCCTGCGGGGAGGAAGCAATCAGCCCCAGCATTTT
TRBD2 NA TRBJ2-5 TRBV5-6 CASSLMGEGETQYF TGTGCCAGCAGCTTGATGGGGGAGGGCGAGACCCAGTACTTC
TRBD2 many TRBJ2-5 TRBV4-2 CASSQETSGGASETQYF TGTGCCAGCAGCCAAGAAACTAGCGGGGGGGCCTCGGAGACCCAGTACTTC
NA NA TRBJ1-1 TRBV7-2 CASSLAQKDTEAFF TGTGCCAGCAGCTTAGCCCAGAAAGACACTGAAGCTTTCTTT
NA NA TRBJ1-1 TRBV18 CASSPQPKQQNTEAFF TGTGCCAGCTCGCCCCAACCCAAACAGCAGAACACTGAAGCTTTCTTT
TRBD1 NA TRBJ1-3 TRBV30 CALDRAGGNTIYF TGTGCCCTCGACAGGGCCGGCGGAAACACCATATATTTT
NA once TRBJ2-7 TRBV18 CASSPPTEDEQYF TGTGCCAGCTCACCACCCACGGAGGACGAGCAGTACTTC
TRBD1 NA TRBJ2-6 TRBV10-2 CASSFPGQGVSGANVLTF TGCGCCAGCAGTTTTCCGGGACAGGGTGTGTCTGGGGCCAACGTCCTGACTTTC
TRBD1 NA TRBJ1-2 TRBV7-9 CASSLGGRDRANYGYTF TGTGCCAGCAGCTTAGGGGGCCGGGACAGAGCTAACTATGGCTACACCTTC
NA NA TRBJ2-1 TRBV19 CASSREGGLYNEQFF TGTGCCAGTAGTAGGGAGGGGGGACTCTACAATGAGCAGTTCTTC
NA NA TRBJ2-1 TRBV30 CAWTLDNEQFF TGTGCCTGGACATTAGATAATGAGCAGTTCTTC
TRBD2 NA TRBJ2-2 TRBV3-1/TRBV3-2 CASSRAILAALGTGELFF TGTGCCAGCAGTCGGGCAATTCTAGCGGCCCTGGGCACCGGGGAGCTGTTTTTT